This T cell receptor beta chain derives from a study of blood T cells in healthy people across ages. This clonotype was counted only a few times. Its antigen is undetermined. Trimming shortened V by 3 bases and J by 2 bases, and 17 bases separated the two germline ends. Germline values: CDR1 MDHEN, CDR2 SYDVKM. CDR3 length: 16 residues. The study, taken as a whole, reports: Relative to aged donors, long-lived donors carried more naive CD4+ cells and displayed higher diversity. Age brought a roughly linear fall in TCR beta diversity measured per million T cells.

Primers used in a second PCR of about 6 to 11 cycles were a sample-barcoded 5' primer and a J-beta primer mix. A template-switch adaptor containing 12 random nucleotides labeled each cDNA molecule. There were at least 2.5 million CDR3-containing paired-end reads obtained from each sample. TCRdb recomputed calls from the 5' RACE reads with MiXCR, one row per CDR3 protein. The data contain more than 1,400,000 distinct CDR3 sequences, around 39% of them singletons. The chain uses TRBV28 and TRBJ2-7; weak D call: TRBD2 (5 bases). The receptor's source is a woman aged 18-29 years in good health. Sequencing was performed on blood. The CDR3 bases are TGTGCCAGCAGTTTCCCCGGGATGATAGACCCCTACGAGCAGTACTTC. Amino acid sequence: CASSFPGMIDPYEQYF.